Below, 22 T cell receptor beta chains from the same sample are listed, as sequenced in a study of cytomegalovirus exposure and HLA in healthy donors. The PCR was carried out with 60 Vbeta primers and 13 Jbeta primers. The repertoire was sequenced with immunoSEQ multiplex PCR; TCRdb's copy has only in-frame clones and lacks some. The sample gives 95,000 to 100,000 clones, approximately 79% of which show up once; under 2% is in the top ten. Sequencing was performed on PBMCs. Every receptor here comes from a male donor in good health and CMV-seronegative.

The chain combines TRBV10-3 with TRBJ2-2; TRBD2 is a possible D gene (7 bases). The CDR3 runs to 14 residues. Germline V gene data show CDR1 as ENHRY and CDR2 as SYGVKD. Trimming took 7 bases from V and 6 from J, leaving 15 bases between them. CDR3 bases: TGTGCCATCAAATTTGCGGGGGCTGCCGGGGAGCTGTTTTTT. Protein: CAIKFAGAAGELFF.

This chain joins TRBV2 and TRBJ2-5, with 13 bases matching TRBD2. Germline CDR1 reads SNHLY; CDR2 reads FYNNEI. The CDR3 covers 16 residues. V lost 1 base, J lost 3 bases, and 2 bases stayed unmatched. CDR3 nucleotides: TGTGCCAGCAGTGAAGGGACTAGCGGGAGAAAAGAGACCCAGTACTTC. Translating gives CASSEGTSGRKETQYF. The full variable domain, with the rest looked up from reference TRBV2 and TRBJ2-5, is EPEVTQTPSHQVTQMGQEVILRCVPISNHLYFYWYRQILGQKVEFLVSFYNNEISEKSEIFDDQFSVERPDGSNFTLKIRSTKLEDSAMYFCASSEGTSGRKETQYFGPGTRLLVL.

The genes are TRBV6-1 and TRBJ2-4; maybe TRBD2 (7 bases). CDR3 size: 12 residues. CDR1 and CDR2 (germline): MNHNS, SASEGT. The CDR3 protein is CAEGEGLNIQYF. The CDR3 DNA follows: TGTGCTGAGGGGGAGGGACTAAACATTCAGTACTTC.

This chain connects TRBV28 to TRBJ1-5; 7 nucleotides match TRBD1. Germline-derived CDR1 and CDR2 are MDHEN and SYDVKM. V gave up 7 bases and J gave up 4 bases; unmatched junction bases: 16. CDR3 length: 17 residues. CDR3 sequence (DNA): TGTGCCAGCACCGGGGGGGGGACGGGACAGCTAAATCAGCCCCAGCATTTT. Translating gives CASTGGGTGQLNQPQHF. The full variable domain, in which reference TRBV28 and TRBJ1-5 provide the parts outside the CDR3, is DVKVTQSSRYLVKRTGEKVFLECVQDMDHENMFWYRQDPGLGLRLIYFSYDVKMKEKGDIPEGYSVSREKKERFSLILESASTNQTSMYLCASTGGGTGQLNQPQHFGDGTRLSIL.

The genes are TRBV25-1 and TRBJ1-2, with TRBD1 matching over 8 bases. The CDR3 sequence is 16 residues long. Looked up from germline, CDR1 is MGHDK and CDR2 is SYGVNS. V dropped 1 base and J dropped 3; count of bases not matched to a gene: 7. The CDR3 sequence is CASSEWAGGAYYGYTF. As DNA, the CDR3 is TGTGCCAGCAGTGAATGGGCAGGGGGCGCGTACTATGGCTACACCTTC.

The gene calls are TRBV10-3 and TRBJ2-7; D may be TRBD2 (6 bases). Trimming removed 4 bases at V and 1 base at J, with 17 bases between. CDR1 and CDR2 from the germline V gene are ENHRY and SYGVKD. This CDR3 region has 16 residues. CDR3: CAISGPLGGASYEQYF. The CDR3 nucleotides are TGTGCCATCAGTGGGCCCCTAGGAGGGGCATCCTACGAGCAGTACTTC.

The DNA of the CDR3 is TGCGCCAGCAGCCAGGGACTGGAATACGAGCAGTACTTC. It yields the protein CASSQGLEYEQYF. The chain is built from TRBV4-3 and TRBJ2-7; maybe TRBD2 (6 bases). The germline V gene encodes CDR1 LGHNA and CDR2 YSLEER. This CDR3 comprises 13 residues. V was pared by 3 bases and J by 4 bases, with 10 bases between.

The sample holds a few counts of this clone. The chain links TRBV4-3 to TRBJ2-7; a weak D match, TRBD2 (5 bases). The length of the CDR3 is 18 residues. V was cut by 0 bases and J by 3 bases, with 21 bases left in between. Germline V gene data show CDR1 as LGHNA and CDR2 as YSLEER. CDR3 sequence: CASSQDYSLGGPIYEQYF. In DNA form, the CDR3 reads TGCGCCAGCAGCCAAGATTATTCTCTAGGCGGGCCCATCTACGAGCAGTACTTC.

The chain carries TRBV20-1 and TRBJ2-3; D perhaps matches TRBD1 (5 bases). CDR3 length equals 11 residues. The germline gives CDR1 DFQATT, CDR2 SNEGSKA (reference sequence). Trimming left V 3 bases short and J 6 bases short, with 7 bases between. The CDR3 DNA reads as TGCAGTGCTAGGGGGCTGGATACGCAGTATTTT. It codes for CSARGLDTQYF.

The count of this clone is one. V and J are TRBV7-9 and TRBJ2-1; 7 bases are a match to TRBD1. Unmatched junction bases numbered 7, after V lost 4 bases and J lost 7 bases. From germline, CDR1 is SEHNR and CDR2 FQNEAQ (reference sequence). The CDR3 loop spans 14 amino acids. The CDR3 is CASSSPGQRNEQFF. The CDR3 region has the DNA TGTGCCAGCAGCTCGCCGGGACAGCGGAATGAGCAGTTCTTC.

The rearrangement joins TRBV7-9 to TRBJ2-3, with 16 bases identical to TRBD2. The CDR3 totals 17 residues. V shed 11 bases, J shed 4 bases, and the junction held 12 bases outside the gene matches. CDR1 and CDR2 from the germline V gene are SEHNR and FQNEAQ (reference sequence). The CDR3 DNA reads TGTGCCTCCTCGGGGGGACTAGCGGGAGGGCCGTCAGATACGCAGTATTTT. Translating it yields CASSGGLAGGPSDTQYF.

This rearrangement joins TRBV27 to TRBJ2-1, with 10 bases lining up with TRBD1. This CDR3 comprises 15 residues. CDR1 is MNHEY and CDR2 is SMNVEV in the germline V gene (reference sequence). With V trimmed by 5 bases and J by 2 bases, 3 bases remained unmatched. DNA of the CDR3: TGTGCCAGCAGTCTGACAGGGGGCGCCTACAATGAGCAGTTCTTC. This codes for CASSLTGGAYNEQFF.

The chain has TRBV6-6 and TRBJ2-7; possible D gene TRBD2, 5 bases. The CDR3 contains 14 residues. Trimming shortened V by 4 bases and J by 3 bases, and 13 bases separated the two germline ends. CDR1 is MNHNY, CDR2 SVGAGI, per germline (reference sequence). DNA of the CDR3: TGTGCCAGCAGTTTTCCGGGAACCTTCTACGAGCAGTACTTC. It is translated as CASSFPGTFYEQYF.

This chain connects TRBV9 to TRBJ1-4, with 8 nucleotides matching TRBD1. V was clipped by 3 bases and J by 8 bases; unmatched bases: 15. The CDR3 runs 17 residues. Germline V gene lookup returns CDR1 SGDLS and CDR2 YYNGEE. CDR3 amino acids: CASSGPVEDRVYEKLFF. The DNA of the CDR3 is TGTGCCAGCAGCGGACCTGTCGAGGACAGGGTTTACGAAAAACTGTTTTTT. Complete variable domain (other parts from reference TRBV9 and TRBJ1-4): DSGVTQTPKHLITATGQRVTLRCSPRSGDLSVYWYQQSLDQGLQFLIQYYNGEERAKGNILERFSAQQFPDLHSELNLSSLELGDSALYFCASSGPVEDRVYEKLFFGSGTQLSVL.

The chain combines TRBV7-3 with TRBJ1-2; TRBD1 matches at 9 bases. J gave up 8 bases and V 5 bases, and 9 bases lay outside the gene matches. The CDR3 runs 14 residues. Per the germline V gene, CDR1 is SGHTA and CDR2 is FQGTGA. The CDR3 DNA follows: TGTGCCAGCAGCCCCAACGGGGGACAGGGAGGCTACACCTTC. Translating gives CASSPNGGQGGYTF.

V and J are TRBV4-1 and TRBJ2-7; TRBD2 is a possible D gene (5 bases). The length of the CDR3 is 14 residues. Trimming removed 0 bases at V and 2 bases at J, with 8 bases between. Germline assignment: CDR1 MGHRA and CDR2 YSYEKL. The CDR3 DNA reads TGCGCCAGCAGCCAAGAGAGAGGGCCCTACGAGCAGTACTTC. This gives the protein CASSQERGPYEQYF.

CDR3 in DNA: TGTGCCAGCAGTGATTGGCTAGCGGGAGAAAAGTCCTACGAGCAGTACTTC. Residues: CASSDWLAGEKSYEQYF. The V and J genes are TRBV2 and TRBJ2-7, with TRBD2 identical over 10 bases. After removal of 3 bases from V and 1 base from J, the junction contained 9 bases not matched to a gene. Germline CDR1 SNHLY, CDR2 FYNNEI. This CDR3 comprises 17 residues.

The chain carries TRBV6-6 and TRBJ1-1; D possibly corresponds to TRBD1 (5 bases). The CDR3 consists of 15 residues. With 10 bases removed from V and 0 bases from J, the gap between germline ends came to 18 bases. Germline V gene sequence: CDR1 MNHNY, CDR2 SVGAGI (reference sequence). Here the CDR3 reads CATLNMGPMNTEAFF. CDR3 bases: TGTGCCACCTTAAACATGGGGCCCATGAACACTGAAGCTTTCTTT.

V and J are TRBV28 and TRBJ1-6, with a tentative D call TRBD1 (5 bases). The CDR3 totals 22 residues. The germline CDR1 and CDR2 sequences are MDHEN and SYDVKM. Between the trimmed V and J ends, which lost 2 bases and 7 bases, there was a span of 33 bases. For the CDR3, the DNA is TGTGCCAGCAGTTTAATCTTAGGGGACTCGGTCGCCCATTCAAAAGAAAATTCACCCCTCCACTTT. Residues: CASSLILGDSVAHSKENSPLHF.

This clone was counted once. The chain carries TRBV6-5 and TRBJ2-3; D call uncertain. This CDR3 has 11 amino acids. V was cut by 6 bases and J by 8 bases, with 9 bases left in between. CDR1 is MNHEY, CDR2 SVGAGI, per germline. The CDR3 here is CASRTHGTQYF. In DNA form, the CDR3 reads TGTGCCAGCAGGACACATGGTACGCAGTATTTT.

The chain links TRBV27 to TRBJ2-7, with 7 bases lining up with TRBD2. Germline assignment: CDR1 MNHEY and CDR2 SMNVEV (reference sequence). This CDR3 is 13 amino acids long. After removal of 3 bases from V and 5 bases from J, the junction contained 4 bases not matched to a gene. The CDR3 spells CASSFGGSDEQYF. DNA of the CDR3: TGTGCCAGCAGTTTCGGCGGGAGCGACGAGCAGTACTTC.

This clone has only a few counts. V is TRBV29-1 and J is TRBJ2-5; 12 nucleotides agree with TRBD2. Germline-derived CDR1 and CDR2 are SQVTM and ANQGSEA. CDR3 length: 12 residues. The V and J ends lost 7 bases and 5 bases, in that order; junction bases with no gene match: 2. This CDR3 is CSAGTSGETQYF. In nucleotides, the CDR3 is TGCAGCGCGGGGACTAGCGGGGAGACCCAGTACTTC.